A single sample is the source of the 26 T cell receptor beta chains below, sequenced in a study of T cells after yellow fever vaccination (dated by TCRdb to about 2019). In the paper's terms, the treatment or condition label means: live attenuated yellow fever vaccine strain. The protocol used for the library was 5' RACE. The sequencer was an Illumina HiSeq 2500. TCRdb's own reprocessing of the public reads used fastp at Q25 and MiXCR and kept productive beta chains. All rows with the same CDR3 protein become a single entry with the most common DNA and genes. Present in this sample are roughly 160,000 distinct CDR3 sequences, 5.5% to 7.5% of which were seen just once. The ten largest clones represent under 3% of the sample. This specimen consisted of CD4+ T cells sorted from PBMCs, obtained around 5 days after the first yellow fever vaccination. Receptors originate from a man between 18 and 29 years old who received the YFV17D yellow fever vaccine.

On this clonotype: A much larger clone is a single base away; this may be a read error. This chain uses TRBV7-2 with TRBJ1-5; D not certain. Germline values: CDR1 SGHTA, CDR2 FQGNSA. This CDR3 is 15 amino acids long. The DNA of the CDR3 is TGTGCCAGCAGCCCGGGGATTTCTAGCACTCAGCCCCAGCATTTT. This sequence encodes CASSPGISSTQPQHF.

This clonotype was seen repeatedly, ten times or more. The gene calls are TRBV20-1 and TRBJ2-1; 7 nucleotides align to TRBD2. Germline V gene lookup returns CDR1 DFQATT and CDR2 SNEGSKA (reference sequence). The CDR3 loop spans 12 amino acids. With V trimmed by 6 bases and J by 10 bases, 9 bases remained unmatched. The CDR3 spells CSAPTGTTEQFF. In DNA form, the CDR3 reads TGCAGTGCACCTACCGGGACTACAGAGCAGTTCTTC.

This clonotype was seen at least ten times. The chain employs TRBV18 and TRBJ1-2; no definite D call. The CDR3 length is 13 residues. Per the germline V gene, CDR1 is KGHSH and CDR2 is LQKENI. The V and J ends lost 5 bases and 4 bases respectively, with 11 bases between them. CDR3 protein: CASSSDPGYGYTF. The DNA of the CDR3 is TGTGCCAGCTCATCTGACCCTGGCTATGGCTACACCTTC.

The rearrangement uses TRBV12-3 or TRBV12-4 and TRBJ2-2; 7 bases match TRBD1. The junction had 12 bases not matched to a gene; V was cut back by 8 bases and J by 9 bases. The CDR3 spans 14 residues. In DNA form, the CDR3 reads TGTGCCAGCGACGGGACAGCTGTTTACCGGGAGCTGTTTTTT. Amino acid sequence: CASDGTAVYRELFF.

This clonotype was recorded many times. This chain joins TRBV11-2 and TRBJ2-5, with 10 bases that match TRBD2. V gave up 0 bases and J gave up 3 bases; unmatched junction bases: 10. Germline CDR1 reads SGHAT; CDR2 reads FQNNGV. CDR3 size: 18 residues. CDR3 sequence: CASSLEAASGGLKETQYF. For the CDR3, the DNA is TGTGCCAGCAGCTTAGAGGCCGCTAGCGGGGGCCTCAAAGAGACCCAGTACTTC.

The sample holds many counts of this clonotype. The rearrangement links TRBV20-1 to TRBJ2-3, with TRBD2 matching over 12 bases. Germline loops: CDR1 DFQATT, CDR2 SNEGSKA (reference sequence). V lost 4 bases and J lost 1; bases outside the gene matches: 0. This CDR3 has 14 amino acids. The CDR3 is CSATSGGGTDTQYF. The CDR3 DNA reads as TGCAGTGCTACTAGCGGGGGGGGCACAGATACGCAGTATTTT.

At least ten counts were recorded for this clonotype. The chain employs TRBV7-2 and TRBJ2-1; D is undetermined. V was cut by 5 bases and J by 0 bases, with 8 bases left in between. This CDR3 spans 14 amino acids. The V gene's germline CDR1 is SGHTA and CDR2 FQGNSA. CDR3 nucleotides: TGTGCCAGCAGCCCAGTAAACTCCTACAATGAGCAGTTCTTC. The encoded protein is CASSPVNSYNEQFF.

This clonotype was seen a few times. The rearrangement joins TRBV28 to TRBJ2-5; TRBD2 is a possible D gene (5 bases). The CDR3 consists of 14 residues. From germline, CDR1 is MDHEN and CDR2 SYDVKM. V was pared by 6 bases and J by 4 bases, with 15 bases between. In DNA, the CDR3 is TGTGCCAGCAGCCCCCGAACTAGGTCAGAGACCCAGTACTTC. This gives the protein CASSPRTRSETQYF.

This sequence joins TRBV19 and TRBJ1-1; possible D gene TRBD1, 6 bases. The CDR3 has 15 residues. CDR1 and CDR2 (germline): LNHDA, SQIVND (reference sequence). The V end was cut by 5 bases, the J end by 2 bases, with 15 bases between. CDR3 sequence reads: CASSPLTGGNTEAFF. The CDR3 nucleotides read TGTGCCAGTAGTCCCCTGACAGGTGGAAACACTGAAGCTTTCTTT.

This clonotype was seen ten or more times. V is TRBV12-3 or TRBV12-4 and J is TRBJ2-1; 8 nucleotides line up with TRBD2. V was clipped by 7 bases and J by 2 bases; unmatched bases: 10. This CDR3 contains 16 residues. CDR3 region: CASTHGGGRAYNEQFF. The CDR3 DNA follows: TGTGCCAGCACCCACGGGGGGGGCAGGGCCTACAATGAGCAGTTCTTC.

This clonotype was picked up a small number of times. The chain uses TRBV11-2 and TRBJ2-7; D is unresolved. The CDR3 has 13 amino acids. The V and J ends lost 5 bases and 0 bases respectively, with 8 bases between them. Germline CDR1 is SGHAT and CDR2 is FQNNGV. The CDR3 DNA reads TGTGCCAGCAGCCCCCCAGGCTCCTACGAGCAGTACGTC. Its protein is CASSPPGSYEQYV.

This clonotype occurred a few times. The chain links TRBV2 to TRBJ1-2; the D gene is possibly TRBD1 (5 bases). Deletions cut 3 bases from V and 4 bases from J, with 18 bases between. The CDR3 is 16 amino acids. Germline V lookup: CDR1 SNHLY, CDR2 FYNNEI. Written as DNA, the CDR3 is TGTGCCAGCAGTGAGAGGGGTTCGGCCTTAAGCTATGGCTACACCTTC. This encodes CASSERGSALSYGYTF. Full variable domain (outside the CDR3, taken from reference TRBV2 and TRBJ1-2): EPEVTQTPSHQVTQMGQEVILRCVPISNHLYFYWYRQILGQKVEFLVSFYNNEISEKSEIFDDQFSVERPDGSNFTLKIRSTKLEDSAMYFCASSERGSALSYGYTFGSGTRLTVV.

This clonotype was seen repeatedly, ten times or more. The gene calls are TRBV6-2 or TRBV6-3 and TRBJ2-7, with D possibly matching TRBD1 (6 bases). CDR3 length: 13 amino acids. The V end was cut by 6 bases, the J end by 2 bases, with 11 bases between. From germline, CDR1 is MNHEY and CDR2 SVGEGT. The CDR3 sequence is CASRTTGTYEQYF. The CDR3 DNA follows: TGTGCCAGCAGGACGACAGGTACCTACGAGCAGTACTTC.

This clonotype was detected many times. The gene calls are TRBV11-1 and TRBJ2-7; a possible D gene is TRBD1 (5 bases). The germline V gene has CDR1 SGHAT and CDR2 FQDESV (reference sequence). The length of the CDR3 is 15 residues. V lost 2 bases to trimming and J lost 2 bases, with 13 bases between them. The CDR3 bases are TGTGCCAGCAGCTTAACGTCAGGGCCCACCTACGAGCAGTACTTC. Its protein is CASSLTSGPTYEQYF.

Ten or more counts support this clonotype. The rearrangement links TRBV7-9 to TRBJ2-3, with D unclear. This CDR3 contains 14 residues. V was pared by 5 bases and J by 3 bases, with 12 bases between. Germline CDR1 SEHNR, CDR2 FQNEAQ (reference sequence). CDR3 region: CASSPTRATDTQYF. CDR3 bases: TGTGCCAGCAGCCCCACCCGGGCGACAGATACGCAGTATTTT.

This clonotype was counted many times. This chain connects TRBV5-1 to TRBJ2-3; a weak D match, TRBD2 (5 bases). Between the trimmed V and J ends, which lost 4 bases and 4 bases, there was a span of 10 bases. This CDR3 region has 13 residues. Germline-derived CDR1 and CDR2 are SGHRS and YFSETQ. CDR3 bases: TGCGCCAGCAGCCTGCAACTAGCAGATACGCAGTATTTT. Amino acids: CASSLQLADTQYF.

This clonotype was detected ten times or more. The chain is built from TRBV18 and TRBJ2-3, with a tentative D call TRBD2 (5 bases). Germline V lookup: CDR1 KGHSH, CDR2 LQKENI. The CDR3 spans 16 residues. Trimming left V 10 bases short and J 1 base short, with 21 bases between. CDR3 nucleotides: TGTGCCACCTGCAACGCGGGCGGAGGCGGCACAGATACGCAGTATTTT. Translating it yields CATCNAGGGGTDTQYF.

This clonotype has at least ten counts. The rearrangement uses TRBV12-3 or TRBV12-4 and TRBJ1-5; D perhaps matches TRBD1 (6 bases). The CDR3 spans 14 residues. V shed 3 bases and J shed 4 bases, with 10 bases lying between them. CDR3: CASSFQQGNQPQHF. Here the CDR3 DNA reads TGTGCCAGCAGTTTTCAACAGGGTAATCAGCCCCAGCATTTT.

This clonotype was found many times. The rearrangement joins TRBV12-3 or TRBV12-4 to TRBJ1-5, with a possible D match to TRBD1 (5 bases). V gave up 6 bases and J gave up 8 bases, with 23 bases separating them. There are 16 residues in the CDR3. CDR3 in amino acids: CASRLGGGNFREPQHF. The CDR3 DNA reads as TGTGCCAGCAGACTGGGCGGCGGAAACTTCAGGGAGCCCCAGCATTTT.

This clonotype was seen at least ten times. This chain links TRBV5-1 with TRBJ2-5; maybe TRBD1 (5 bases). CDR3 length: 15 amino acids. Trimming removed 0 bases at V and 6 bases at J, with 15 bases between. Germline assignment: CDR1 SGHRS and CDR2 YFSETQ. This chain's CDR3 is CASSLEVFTGKTQYF. For the CDR3, the DNA is TGCGCCAGCAGCTTGGAAGTTTTCACAGGAAAGACCCAGTACTTC.

This clonotype was detected a few times. The CDR3 nucleotides are TGCAGTGCTCCCCGGTCTACTGGAAACACCATATATTTT. Its protein product is CSAPRSTGNTIYF. The chain is built from TRBV20-1 and TRBJ1-3; no clear D. The V gene lost 5 bases and the J gene lost 2 bases, with 10 bases spanning the gap. The CDR3 is 13 residues long. Germline values: CDR1 DFQATT, CDR2 SNEGSKA (reference sequence).

This clonotype was found a few times. This sequence joins TRBV21-1 and TRBJ2-7; TRBD1 is the table's D call and was not checked against the DNA. TRBV21-1 is noted as a pseudogene. The CDR3 sequence is 16 residues long. CDR3 loop: CASSKDRGDRGDEQYF. DNA of the CDR3: TGTGCCAGCAGCAAAGATCGAGGGGACAGGGGCGACGAGCAGTACTTC.

The gene calls are TRBV5-1 and TRBJ1-5, with D possibly being TRBD1 (5 bases). The germline CDR1 and CDR2 sequences are SGHRS and YFSETQ. The CDR3 is 15 residues long. V shed 4 bases and J shed 0 bases, with 11 bases lying between them. CDR3 sequence reads: CASSVGLGSNQPQHF. CDR3 bases: TGCGCCAGCAGCGTGGGACTAGGTAGCAATCAGCCCCAGCATTTT.

This clonotype was recorded many times. The chain couples TRBV20-1 to TRBJ1-1, with D unresolved. Germline assignment: CDR1 DFQATT and CDR2 SNEGSKA (reference sequence). The CDR3 consists of 13 residues. V was trimmed by 1 base and J by 7 bases, leaving 13 bases between them. The chain's CDR3 is CSARGPTSLEAFF. The CDR3 nucleotides read TGCAGTGCTAGAGGACCTACCAGCCTTGAAGCTTTCTTT.

There are a few counts of this clonotype. The chain combines TRBV12-3 or TRBV12-4 with TRBJ2-1, with a possible D match to TRBD1 (5 bases). V was trimmed by 6 bases and J by 11 bases, leaving 11 bases between them. The CDR3 has 11 amino acids. As DNA, the CDR3 is TGTGCCAGCAGACGACAGACCCAGCAGTTCTTC. It translates to CASRRQTQQFF.

This clonotype was counted many times. The rearrangement joins TRBV20-1 to TRBJ1-1; maybe TRBD1 (5 bases). Germline CDR1 and CDR2: DFQATT and SNEGSKA (reference sequence). The CDR3 spans 12 residues. The ends were cut back, 3 bases at V and 1 base at J, with 6 bases in the middle. This chain's CDR3 is CSASRGNTEAFF. CDR3 coding DNA: TGCAGTGCTAGTAGGGGGAACACTGAAGCTTTCTTT.